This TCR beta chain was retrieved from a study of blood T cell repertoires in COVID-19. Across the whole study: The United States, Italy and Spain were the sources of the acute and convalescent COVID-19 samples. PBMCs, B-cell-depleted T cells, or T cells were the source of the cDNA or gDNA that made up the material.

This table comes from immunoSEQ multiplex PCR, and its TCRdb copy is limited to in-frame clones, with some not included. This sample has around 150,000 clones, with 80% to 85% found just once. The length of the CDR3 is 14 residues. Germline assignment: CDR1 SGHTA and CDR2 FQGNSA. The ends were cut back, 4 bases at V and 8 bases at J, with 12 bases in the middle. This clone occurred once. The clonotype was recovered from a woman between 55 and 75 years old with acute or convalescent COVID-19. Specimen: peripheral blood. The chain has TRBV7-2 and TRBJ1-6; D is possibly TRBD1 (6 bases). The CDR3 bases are TGTGCCAGCAGCTCCAGGGGTGGGGATTCACCCCTCCACTTT. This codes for CASSSRGGDSPLHF.